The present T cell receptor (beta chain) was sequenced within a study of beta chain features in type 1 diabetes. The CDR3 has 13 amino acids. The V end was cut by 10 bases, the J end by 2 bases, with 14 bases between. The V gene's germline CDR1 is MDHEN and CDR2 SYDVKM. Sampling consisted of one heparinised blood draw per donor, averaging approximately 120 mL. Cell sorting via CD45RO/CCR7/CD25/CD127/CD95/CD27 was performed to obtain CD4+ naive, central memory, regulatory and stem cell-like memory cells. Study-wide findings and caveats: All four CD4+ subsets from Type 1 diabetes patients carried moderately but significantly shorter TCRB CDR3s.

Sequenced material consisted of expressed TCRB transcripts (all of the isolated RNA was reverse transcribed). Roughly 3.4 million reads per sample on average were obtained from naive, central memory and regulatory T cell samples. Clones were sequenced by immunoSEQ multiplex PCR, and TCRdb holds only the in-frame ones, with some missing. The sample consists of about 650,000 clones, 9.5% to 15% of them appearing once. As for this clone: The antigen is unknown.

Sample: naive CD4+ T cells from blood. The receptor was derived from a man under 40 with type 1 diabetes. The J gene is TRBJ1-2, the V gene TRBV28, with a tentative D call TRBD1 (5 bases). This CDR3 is CAIYRTSNYGYTF. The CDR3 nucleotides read TGTGCCATCTACAGGACCTCCAACTATGGCTACACCTTC.